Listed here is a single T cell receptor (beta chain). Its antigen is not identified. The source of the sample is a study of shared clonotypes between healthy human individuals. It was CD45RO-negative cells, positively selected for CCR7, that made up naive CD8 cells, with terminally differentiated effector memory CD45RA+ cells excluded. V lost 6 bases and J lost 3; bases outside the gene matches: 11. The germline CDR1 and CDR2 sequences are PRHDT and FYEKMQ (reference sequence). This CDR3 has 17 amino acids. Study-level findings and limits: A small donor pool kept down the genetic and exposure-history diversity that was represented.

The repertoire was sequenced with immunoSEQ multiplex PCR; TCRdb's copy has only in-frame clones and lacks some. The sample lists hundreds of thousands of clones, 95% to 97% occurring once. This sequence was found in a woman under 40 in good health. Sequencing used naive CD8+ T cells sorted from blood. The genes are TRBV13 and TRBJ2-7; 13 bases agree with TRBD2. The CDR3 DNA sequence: TGTGCCAGCAGTCACCGGACTAGCGGGAGAAGCGGCTACGAGCAGTACTTC. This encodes CASSHRTSGRSGYEQYF. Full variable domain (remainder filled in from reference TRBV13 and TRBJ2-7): AAGVIQSPRHLIKEKRETATLKCYPIPRHDTVYWYQQGPGQDPQFLISFYEKMQSDKGSIPDRFSAQQFSDYHSELNMSSLELGDSALYFCASSHRTSGRSGYEQYFGPGTRLTVT.